Following are 24 T cell receptor beta chains from one sample sequenced in a study of T cell clusters in autoimmune cytopenias. Multiplex touch-down PCR amplified TRB using TRB-A and TRB-B pools in one tube. TCRdb re-called the multiplex PCR reads and gives one entry per CDR3 protein, without DNA. The data include over 4,500 distinct CDR3 sequences; the top ten clones carry less than 20%. TRB amplification used approximately 250 ng of peripheral blood genomic DNA. The sample also formed part of further work on T cell repertoires in aging, cancer and after chemotherapy.

The sample was peripheral blood. These receptors were taken from a human donor in good health.

The genes are TRBV12-3 or TRBV12-4 and TRBJ1-2; TCRdb designates TRBD1, a call that cannot be tested without DNA. CDR3 length: 14 amino acids. The CDR3 is CASSAGRGVYGYTF.

Measured by frequency, this clonotype is medium-sized. The chain recombines TRBV18 with TRBJ2-5; no DNA is available, so the TRBD1 call from TCRdb remains unchecked. CDR1 is KGHSH, CDR2 LQKENI, per germline. This CDR3 region has 15 residues. CDR3 sequence reads: CASSPGAGRQETQYF.

Measured by frequency, this clonotype is medium-sized. This chain connects TRBV30 to TRBJ2-3; TCRdb names TRBD1, which stays unverified in the absence of DNA. Per germline, CDR1 GTSNPN and CDR2 SVGIG (reference sequence). CDR3 length: 14 amino acids. The CDR3 sequence is CAWIPGTRRDTQYF.

This clonotype ranks as medium-sized in terms of frequency. The V and J genes are TRBV29-1 and TRBJ1-2; TCRdb lists TRBD1, though no DNA is available to test this call. The CDR3 is 13 residues long. CDR1 and CDR2 from the germline V gene are SQVTM and ANQGSEA. This chain's CDR3 is CSVGTGGNYGYTF.

This clonotype shows up as medium-sized (0.01 to 0.1%) by frequency. The chain joins TRBV30 to TRBJ2-1; the D gene TCRdb calls, TRBD1, cannot be checked with no DNA. CDR3 length equals 14 residues. Germline assignment: CDR1 GTSNPN and CDR2 SVGIG (reference sequence). The CDR3 here is CAWSPSGVGNEQFF. Using reference TRBV30 and TRBJ2-1 for the parts outside the CDR3, the full variable domain is SQTIHQWPATLVQPVGSPLSLECTVEGTSNPNLYWYRQAAGRGLQLLFYSVGIGQISSEVPQNLSASRPQDRQFILSSKKLLLSDSGFYLCAWSPSGVGNEQFFGPGTRLTVL.

This chain links TRBV27 with TRBJ2-2; no DNA is available, so the TRBD2 call from TCRdb remains unchecked. Germline V lookup: CDR1 MNHEY, CDR2 SMNVEV (reference sequence). The CDR3 consists of 15 residues. CDR3 residues: CASSLSGGNTGELFF.

This clonotype shows up as medium-sized by frequency. The rearrangement uses TRBV19 and TRBJ1-5; TCRdb indicates TRBD1, and absent DNA this call remains unverified. The CDR3 contains 13 residues. Germline CDR1 is LNHDA and CDR2 is SQIVND (reference sequence). The CDR3 loop is CASTRGSNQPQHF. Supplemented by reference TRBV19 and TRBJ1-5, the full variable domain reads DGGITQSPKYLFRKEGQNVTLSCEQNLNHDAMYWYRQDPGQGLRLIYYSQIVNDFQKGDIAEGYSVSREKKESFPLTVTSAQKNPTAFYLCASTRGSNQPQHFGDGTRLSIL.

The V call is TRBV12-3 or TRBV12-4, the J call TRBJ2-5; checking the TCRdb D call of TRBD2 is not possible without DNA. The CDR3 runs to 18 residues. CDR3 sequence reads: CASSPALGSGGSKETQYF.

The genes are TRBV10-3 and TRBJ2-7; TCRdb indicates TRBD1, and absent DNA this call remains unverified. The CDR3 has 15 amino acids. Germline V gene lookup returns CDR1 ENHRY and CDR2 SYGVKD. CDR3 in amino acids: CAISEAHDRGHEQYF.

This clonotype is classed as medium-sized (0.01 to 0.1%) by frequency. The rearrangement joins TRBV19 to TRBJ1-2; the D call of TRBD1 rests on TCRdb alone, since no DNA is present to check it. Germline V gene data show CDR1 as LNHDA and CDR2 as SQIVND (reference sequence). The length of the CDR3 is 13 residues. CDR3 in amino acids: CASLAAGTEIYTF.

This clonotype ranks as medium-sized (0.01 to 0.1%) in terms of frequency. This rearrangement joins TRBV6-5 to TRBJ1-4; the TCRdb D gene call, TRBD1, has no DNA to confirm it. Germline CDR1 is MNHEY and CDR2 is SVGAGI. This CDR3 region has 15 residues. Here the CDR3 reads CASSYSRTGVEKLFF.

The chain has TRBV20-1 and TRBJ1-4; the TRBD1 assignment by TCRdb is unverifiable without DNA. This CDR3 spans 13 amino acids. Germline CDR1 and CDR2: DFQATT and SNEGSKA (reference sequence). CDR3 protein: CGGSRGTNEKLFF.

This clonotype is medium-sized by frequency. The rearrangement uses TRBV19 and TRBJ2-7; without DNA, the TCRdb call of TRBD2 cannot be checked. The germline V gene encodes CDR1 LNHDA and CDR2 SQIVND (reference sequence). CDR3 length: 14 amino acids. Here the CDR3 reads CASSLGLSSYEQYF. The entire variable domain, with the rest obtained from reference TRBV19 and TRBJ2-7, is as follows: DGGITQSPKYLFRKEGQNVTLSCEQNLNHDAMYWYRQDPGQGLRLIYYSQIVNDFQKGDIAEGYSVSREKKESFPLTVTSAQKNPTAFYLCASSLGLSSYEQYFGPGTRLTVT.

The V call is TRBV11-1, the J call TRBJ2-6. The germline V gene encodes CDR1 SGHAT and CDR2 FQDESV (reference sequence). The CDR3 covers 16 residues. This CDR3 is CASSFAAGSGANVLTF.

This clonotype is deemed medium-sized by its frequency. The chain uses TRBV12-3 or TRBV12-4 and TRBJ1-1; absent DNA, TCRdb's TRBD1 call cannot be checked. The CDR3 covers 12 residues. The CDR3 loop reads CASGQGVTEAFF.

The rearrangement joins TRBV6-1 to TRBJ1-4; checking the TCRdb D call of TRBD1 is not possible without DNA. This CDR3 has 14 residues. Germline loops: CDR1 MNHNS, CDR2 SASEGT. The CDR3 region is CASRETIWGAELFF.

This clonotype is called medium-sized based on its frequency. The chain recombines TRBV29-1 with TRBJ2-3. The CDR3 extends over 12 amino acids. In germline, CDR1 is SQVTM, CDR2 ANQGSEA. CDR3: CSVAGGTDTQYF.

This clonotype registers medium-sized by frequency. This chain uses TRBV6-2 or TRBV6-3 with TRBJ1-3; there is no DNA to check the TCRdb D call of TRBD1. This CDR3 is built from 17 residues. Germline CDR1 MNHEY, CDR2 SVGEGT. CDR3 sequence reads: CASSQEGSYSSGNTIYF.

The chain uses TRBV7-6 and TRBJ1-1; checking the TCRdb D call of TRBD1 is not possible without DNA. The germline V gene encodes CDR1 SGHVS and CDR2 FNYEAQ. This CDR3 region has 16 residues. The CDR3 spells CASSLTPGTQNTEAFF.

Frequency places this clonotype as medium-sized. This sequence joins TRBV29-1 and TRBJ2-3. CDR3 length: 14 residues. CDR1 SQVTM and CDR2 ANQGSEA come from the germline V gene. The chain's CDR3 is CSVERGSSTDTQYF.

Its frequency marks this clonotype as medium-sized. The CDR3 is CAARRPGNYGYTF. This rearrangement joins TRBV6-5 to TRBJ1-2; TCRdb's assignment of TRBD1 cannot be checked, as there is no DNA. This CDR3 region has 13 residues. The germline V gene encodes CDR1 MNHEY and CDR2 SVGAGI.

This rearrangement joins TRBV6-5 to TRBJ1-6; lacking DNA, the TRBD1 call made by TCRdb goes unchecked. Germline V gene sequence: CDR1 MNHEY, CDR2 SVGAGI. The CDR3 totals 14 residues. The CDR3: CASRAGSFYSPLHF.

The chain uses TRBV6-2 or TRBV6-3 and TRBJ1-5; TCRdb reports TRBD1, a call that lacks DNA to check it against. Germline CDR1 reads MNHEY; CDR2 reads SVGEGT. The CDR3 sequence is 16 residues long. The CDR3 sequence is CASSSRTGVQDQPQHF.

This clonotype registers medium-sized by frequency. The chain is built from TRBV6-6 and TRBJ2-5; TCRdb's D gene call, TRBD1, goes unchecked for lack of DNA. CDR3 length: 14 amino acids. Germline V gives CDR1 MNHNY, CDR2 SVGAGI (reference sequence). The CDR3 here is CASSYRDSQETQYF.